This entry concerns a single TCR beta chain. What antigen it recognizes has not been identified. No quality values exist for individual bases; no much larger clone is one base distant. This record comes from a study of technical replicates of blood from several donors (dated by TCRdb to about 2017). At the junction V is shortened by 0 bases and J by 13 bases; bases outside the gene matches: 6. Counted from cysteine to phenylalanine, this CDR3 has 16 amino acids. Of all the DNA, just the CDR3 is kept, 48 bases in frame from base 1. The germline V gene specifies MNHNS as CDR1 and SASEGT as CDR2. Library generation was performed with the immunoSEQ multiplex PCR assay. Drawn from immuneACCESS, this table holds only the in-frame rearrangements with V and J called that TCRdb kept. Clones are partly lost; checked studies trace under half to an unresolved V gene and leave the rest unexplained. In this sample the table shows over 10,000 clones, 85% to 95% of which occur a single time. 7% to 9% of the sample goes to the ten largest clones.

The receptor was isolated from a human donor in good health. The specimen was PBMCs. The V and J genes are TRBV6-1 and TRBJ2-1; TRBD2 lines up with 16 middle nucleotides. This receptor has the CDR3 CASSEAQGLAGGSQFF. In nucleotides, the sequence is TGTGCCAGCAGTGAAGCCCAGGGACTAGCGGGAGGGTCTCAGTTCTTC.